A single sample gave rise to the 11 T cell receptor beta chains below, sequenced in a study of CD8 T cells in Susac syndrome. RNA in amounts of roughly 0.5 to 1 ug was reverse transcribed with random hexamers. Each CDR3 protein is one row after TCRdb ran MiXCR on the immunoSEQ multiplex PCR reads. The sample records under 90,000 distinct CDR3 sequences, more than 85% being singletons. Sequencing was carried out using CD4+ T cells from PBMCs. The source of these receptors is a human donor with Susac syndrome.

The V and J genes are TRBV29-1 and TRBJ2-3, with D possibly matching TRBD2 (6 bases). Germline assignment: CDR1 SQVTM and CDR2 ANQGSEA. Trimming cost V 7 bases and J 8 bases, with 22 bases left between them. The CDR3 loop spans 14 amino acids. The CDR3 DNA follows: TGCAGCGCGGGCGGGGCCCAGGCGTTGAGTACGCAGTATTTT. It encodes CSAGGAQALSTQYF.

The chain carries TRBV27 and TRBJ2-7; tentatively, D is TRBD1 or TRBD2 (5 bases each). The V gene lost 3 bases and the J gene lost 3 bases, with 12 bases spanning the gap. The CDR3 contains 14 residues. CDR1 and CDR2 from the germline V gene are MNHEY and SMNVEV (reference sequence). The CDR3 loop is CASSFWGTGYEQYF. In nucleotides, the CDR3 is TGTGCCAGCAGTTTCTGGGGGACGGGCTACGAGCAGTACTTC.

The chain carries TRBV5-1 and TRBJ2-7; 10 bases agree with TRBD1. CDR1 is SGHRS and CDR2 is YFSETQ in the germline V gene. The CDR3 has 15 amino acids. Trimming at V came to 0 bases and at J to 8 bases, leaving 8 bases not matched to a gene. The CDR3 loop reads CASSLDGTGALQQYF. The DNA for the CDR3 is TGCGCCAGCAGCTTGGATGGGACAGGGGCTCTACAGCAGTACTTC.

V and J are TRBV6-5 and TRBJ1-1, with D unresolved. The CDR3 consists of 14 residues. V gave up 8 bases and J gave up 0 bases, with 13 bases separating them. The germline CDR1 and CDR2 sequences are MNHEY and SVGAGI. The CDR3 region is CASQRRSMNTEAFF. The CDR3 bases are TGTGCCAGCCAGCGGCGATCAATGAACACTGAAGCTTTCTTT.

The V call is TRBV19, the J call TRBJ2-3; perhaps D is TRBD1 or TRBD2 (6 bases each). V dropped 2 bases and J dropped 7 bases, with 13 bases sitting between them. The germline V gene has CDR1 LNHDA and CDR2 SQIVND (reference sequence). The CDR3 contains 14 residues. CDR3 region: CASSITGGKNTQYF. In nucleotides, the CDR3 is TGTGCCAGTAGTATAACCGGGGGCAAGAATACGCAGTATTTT.

The V gene is TRBV30, the J gene TRBJ2-1; the D is unclear. The CDR3 covers 11 residues. Germline V gene sequence: CDR1 GTSNPN, CDR2 SVGIG (reference sequence). The ends were cut back, 2 bases at V and 7 bases at J, with 6 bases in the middle. CDR3 DNA sequence: TGTGCCTGGAGTTCGACAAATGAGCAGTTCTTC. It codes for CAWSSTNEQFF.

This clonotype was seen a handful of times. The chain employs TRBV12-3 or TRBV12-4 and TRBJ1-1; no reliable D call. The CDR3 runs 13 residues. V was shortened by 3 bases and J by 2 bases, with 7 bases between the two germline ends. In nucleotides, the CDR3 is TGTGCCAGCAGTTTCTACAGAAACACTGAAGCTTTCTTT. The encoded protein is CASSFYRNTEAFF.

This chain uses TRBV3-1 with TRBJ2-5; D possibly uses TRBD1 or TRBD2 (5 bases each). This CDR3 region has 15 residues. Germline-derived CDR1 and CDR2 are LGHDT and YNNKEL (reference sequence). Trimming cost V 0 bases and J 2 bases, with 10 bases left between them. CDR3 sequence reads: CASSQEGEKQETQYF. Here the CDR3 DNA reads TGTGCCAGCAGCCAAGAGGGGGAGAAGCAAGAGACCCAGTACTTC.

The rearrangement uses TRBV7-2 and TRBJ2-1; 11 bases map to TRBD2. The CDR3 extends over 17 amino acids. Germline-derived CDR1 and CDR2 are SGHTA and FQGNSA. With 1 base clipped from V and 4 bases from J, the junction kept 6 bases outside the gene matches. The CDR3 sequence: CASSLGLAGGTYNEQFF. The CDR3 DNA is TGTGCCAGCAGCTTAGGGCTAGCGGGAGGCACATACAATGAGCAGTTCTTC.

The chain couples TRBV7-2 to TRBJ1-1, with no clear D. Germline lookup yields CDR1 SGHTA and CDR2 FQGNSA. V lost 5 bases and J lost 10, with 11 bases in between. CDR3 length equals 11 residues. CDR3 sequence: CASSPQVGAFF. In DNA, the CDR3 is TGTGCCAGCAGCCCCCAAGTGGGAGCTTTCTTT.

This clonotype appeared once. V and J are TRBV7-9 and TRBJ1-5; tentatively, D is TRBD1 (6 bases). Trimming pared 3 bases from V and 0 bases from J, leaving 6 bases between. CDR3 length: 14 amino acids. The V gene's germline CDR1 is SEHNR and CDR2 FQNEAQ (reference sequence). CDR3 nucleotide sequence: TGTGCCAGCAGCTTCAGGGGTAGCAATCAGCCCCAGCATTTT. Translating gives CASSFRGSNQPQHF. The variable domain in full, with the rest retrieved from reference TRBV7-9 and TRBJ1-5, is DTGVSQNPRHKITKRGQNVTFRCDPISEHNRLYWYRQTLGQGPEFLTYFQNEAQLEKSRLLSDRFSAERPKGSFSTLEIQRTEQGDSAMYLCASSFRGSNQPQHFGDGTRLSIL.